This TCR beta chain appears in the sequencing data of a study of beta chain features in type 1 diabetes. As for the study in general: Cell yields, gender and age were comparable in patients and healthy donors.

With regard to this clone: The antigen is undetermined.

The CDR3 loop spans 14 amino acids. From germline, CDR1 is SGHRS and CDR2 YFSETQ. V was shortened by 1 base and J by 7 bases, with 12 bases between the two germline ends. General study results and limits: All four CD4+ subsets from Type 1 diabetes patients carried moderately but significantly shorter TCRB CDR3s. Amplification by PCR could prefer shorter templates, with the same effect in patients and controls.

The study reverse transcribed the entire isolated RNA, so it sequenced expressed TCRB transcripts. The data were produced by immunoSEQ multiplex PCR, yet TCRdb's version contains in-frame clones alone and is incomplete. The sample records about 320,000 clones, 14% being singletons. Every donor provided one heparinised blood draw, which averaged about 120 mL. The sequenced material came from central memory CD4+ T cells from blood. The chain joins TRBV5-1 to TRBJ1-5, with D possibly matching TRBD1 (5 bases). The clonotype comes from a man aged 25 to 40 in good health. The CDR3 region has the DNA TGCGCCAGCAGCTTGTCAGGGACGCCCCAGCCCCAGCATTTT. Translation gives CASSLSGTPQPQHF. Looking up the rest from reference TRBV5-1 and TRBJ1-5 gives the full variable domain: KAGVTQTPRYLIKTRGQQVTLSCSPISGHRSVSWYQQTPGQGLQFLFEYFSETQRNKGNFPGRFSGRQFSNSRSEMNVSTLELGDSALYLCASSLSGTPQPQHFGDGTRLSIL.